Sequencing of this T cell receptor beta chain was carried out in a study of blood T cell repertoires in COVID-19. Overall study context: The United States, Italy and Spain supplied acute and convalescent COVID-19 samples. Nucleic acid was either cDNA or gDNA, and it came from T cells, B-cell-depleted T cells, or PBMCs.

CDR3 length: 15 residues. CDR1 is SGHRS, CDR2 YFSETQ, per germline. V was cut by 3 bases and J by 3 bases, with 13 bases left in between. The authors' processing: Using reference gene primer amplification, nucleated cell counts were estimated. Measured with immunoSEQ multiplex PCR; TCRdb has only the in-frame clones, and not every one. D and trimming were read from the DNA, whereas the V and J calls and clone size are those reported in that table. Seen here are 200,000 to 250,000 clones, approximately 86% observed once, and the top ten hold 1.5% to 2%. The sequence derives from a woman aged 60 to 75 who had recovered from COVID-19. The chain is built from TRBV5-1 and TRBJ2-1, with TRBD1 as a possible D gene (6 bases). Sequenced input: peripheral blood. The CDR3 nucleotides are TGCGCCAGCAGCTGGCAGGGGACCTTCTACAATGAGCAGTTCTTC. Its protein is CASSWQGTFYNEQFF.